Each of the 29 T cell receptor beta chains below was sequenced from the same sample in a study of brain T cells in children with intractable seizures. Profiled with immunoSEQ multiplex PCR; TCRdb holds only in-frame clones, not every one. The sample lists hundreds of thousands of clones, roughly 93% seen once, with 5.5% to 6% in the top ten. Described time point: blood from clinic visit 5 months post-surgery; TSC patient then seizure free. The material was peripheral blood, obtained roughly 5 months after surgery. These receptors all come from a boy under two years old with tuberous sclerosis and intractable seizures.

J is TRBJ2-3 and V is TRBV27, with 9 nucleotides matching TRBD1. V was pared by 8 bases and J by 4 bases, with 10 bases of the junction left unmatched. CDR1 MNHEY and CDR2 SMNVEV come from the germline V gene (reference sequence). The CDR3 is 15 amino acids. The CDR3 here is CASVRDRDSSDTQYF. In nucleotides, the CDR3 is TGTGCCAGCGTAAGGGACAGGGATTCATCAGATACGCAGTATTTT.

This chain uses TRBV23-1 with TRBJ2-5; D is perhaps TRBD1 (6 bases). TRBV23-1 falls under the ORF class, with uncertain function. Trimming left V 6 bases short and J 4 bases short, with 12 bases between. CDR3 length equals 13 residues. CDR3 bases: TGCGCCAGCAGCCGGCAGGGGCGAGAGACCCAGTACTTC. It yields the protein CASSRQGRETQYF.

This clone appeared a single time. The chain uses TRBV5-4 and TRBJ2-3, with a weak D call TRBD2 (7 bases). In germline, CDR1 is SGHNT, CDR2 YYREEE (reference sequence). This CDR3 is built from 16 residues. The V gene lost 0 bases and the J gene lost 3 bases, with 14 bases spanning the gap. In nucleotides, the CDR3 is TGTGCCAGCAGCTTGGAGGGGGGGCCATTAACAGATACGCAGTATTTT. Its protein product is CASSLEGGPLTDTQYF.

This clone appeared once. The chain links TRBV18 to TRBJ2-7; 13 bases map to TRBD2. Looked up from germline, CDR1 is KGHSH and CDR2 is LQKENI. The V and J ends lost 6 bases and 4 bases, in that order; junction bases with no gene match: 12. The CDR3 spans 17 residues. As DNA, the CDR3 is TGTGCCAGCTCCCGACCGGGACTAGCGGGAAACCTATACGAGCAGTACTTC. As protein: CASSRPGLAGNLYEQYF.

This rearrangement joins TRBV14 to TRBJ1-1; D call uncertain. The CDR3 length is 17 residues. Germline-derived CDR1 and CDR2 are SGHDN and FVKESK. Trimming shortened V by 0 bases and J by 1 base, and 15 bases separated the two germline ends. The CDR3 sequence is CASSQDVGFGWNTEAFF. CDR3 DNA sequence: TGTGCCAGCAGCCAAGATGTGGGGTTCGGGTGGAACACTGAAGCTTTCTTT.

This sequence joins TRBV19 and TRBJ2-2, with 8 bases that match TRBD1. Germline CDR1 is LNHDA and CDR2 is SQIVND (reference sequence). The CDR3 contains 15 residues. J was trimmed by 5 bases and V by 2 bases; bases with no gene match: 4. The CDR3 protein is CASSINRGRTGELFF. The CDR3 DNA reads TGTGCCAGTAGTATAAACAGGGGGAGGACCGGGGAGCTGTTTTTT.

CDR3 amino acids: CASSLTGEQYF. The DNA for the CDR3 is TGTGCCAGCAGCTTAACGGGCGAGCAGTACTTC. This chain connects TRBV13 to TRBJ2-7, with D hard to call. There are 11 residues in the CDR3. V was shortened by 2 bases and J by 6 bases, with 5 bases between the two germline ends. Germline V gene lookup returns CDR1 PRHDT and CDR2 FYEKMQ (reference sequence).

The V call is TRBV3-1 (or the pseudogene TRBV3-2), the J call TRBJ1-5, with 9 nucleotides matching TRBD1. The CDR3 has 14 amino acids. Germline loops: CDR1 LGHDT, CDR2 YNNKEL (reference sequence). J gave up 7 bases and V 2 bases, and 3 bases lay outside the gene matches. Here the CDR3 reads CASSQSTGGQPQHF. The DNA for the CDR3 is TGTGCCAGCAGCCAATCGACAGGGGGACAGCCCCAGCATTTT.

The gene calls are TRBV24-1 and TRBJ2-3; D perhaps matches TRBD2 (5 bases). Germline V CDR1 and CDR2: KGHDR, SFDVKD. V was cut by 3 bases and J by 2 bases, with 8 bases left in between. The CDR3 contains 14 residues. CDR3 loop: CATSDEGITDTQYF. The CDR3 coding sequence is TGTGCCACCAGTGATGAGGGAATCACAGATACGCAGTATTTT.

The chain uses TRBV21-1 and TRBJ1-6; the D call of TRBD1 is as the table states it, not checked on the DNA. TRBV21-1 constitutes a pseudogene. The length of the CDR3 is 11 residues. The CDR3 DNA reads as TGTGCCAGCAGCAAAGATAAGGACACCCCCTTT. Protein: CASSKDKDTPF.

This clone was seen more than once but under ten times. In the same sample, other DNA sequences code for this CDR3. The J gene is TRBJ1-5, the V gene TRBV15; D not certain. V lost 3 bases and J 4 bases, leaving 4 bases between the germline ends. The CDR3 totals 12 residues. Germline loops: CDR1 LNHNV, CDR2 YYDKDF (reference sequence). The chain's CDR3 is CATSRGNQPQHF. In DNA, the CDR3 is TGTGCCACCAGCAGGGGGAATCAGCCCCAGCATTTT.

V and J are TRBV3-1 (or the pseudogene TRBV3-2) and TRBJ2-7; D unresolved. V lost 4 bases to trimming and J lost 4 bases, with 5 bases between them. Germline V gene sequence: CDR1 LGHDT, CDR2 YNNKEL (reference sequence). The CDR3 is 11 residues long. CDR3 nucleotide sequence: TGTGCCAGCAGCCGTGGTTACGAGCAGTACTTC. It is translated as CASSRGYEQYF.

Comments on this clone: The same CDR3 can be traced to other DNA sequences in this sample. The chain employs TRBV6-5 and TRBJ2-2; 7 positions match TRBD1. Unmatched junction bases numbered 11, after V lost 10 bases and J lost 3 bases. This CDR3 has 15 residues. CDR1 is MNHEY, CDR2 SVGAGI, per germline. The DNA for the CDR3 is TGTGCCACCGAACGACAGGGTAGGGACACCGGGGAGCTGTTTTTT. Its protein is CATERQGRDTGELFF.

This clone was found once. Other nucleotide sequences from this sample produce the same CDR3. V is TRBV9 and J is TRBJ1-1, with D uncertain. Germline V gives CDR1 SGDLS, CDR2 YYNGEE. V lost 0 bases, J lost 0 bases, and 6 bases lay in between. The CDR3 contains 14 residues. CDR3 in DNA: TGTGCCAGCAGCGTAGGTTCCATGAACACTGAAGCTTTCTTT. Its translation is CASSVGSMNTEAFF.

The rearrangement links TRBV6-2 or TRBV6-3 to TRBJ1-5, with 11 bases matching TRBD1. This CDR3 is built from 17 residues. V lost 0 bases to trimming and J lost 3 bases; unmatched junction nucleotides: 4. Germline CDR1 MNHEY, CDR2 SVGEGT. The CDR3 region has the DNA TGTGCCAGCAGTTACTCGTTGGACAGGGGGCCCAATCAGCCCCAGCATTTT. As protein: CASSYSLDRGPNQPQHF.

A single count supports this clone. The chain employs TRBV19 and TRBJ2-3; 8 bases match TRBD2. The germline V gene encodes CDR1 LNHDA and CDR2 SQIVND (reference sequence). The CDR3 runs to 15 residues. The V gene end was trimmed by 4 bases and the J gene end by 2 bases; junction bases not matched to a gene: 5. CDR3: CASSKKAGVTDTQYF. The CDR3 DNA follows: TGTGCCAGTAGTAAAAAAGCGGGGGTCACAGATACGCAGTATTTT. Complete variable domain (other parts from reference TRBV19 and TRBJ2-3): DGGITQSPKYLFRKEGQNVTLSCEQNLNHDAMYWYRQDPGQGLRLIYYSQIVNDFQKGDIAEGYSVSREKKESFPLTVTSAQKNPTAFYLCASSKKAGVTDTQYFGPGTRLTVL.

V and J are TRBV7-9 and TRBJ2-3, with D perhaps TRBD2 (7 bases). This CDR3 has 15 residues. V was cut by 5 bases and J by 1 base, with 13 bases left in between. Germline values: CDR1 SEHNR, CDR2 FQNEAQ (reference sequence). CDR3 residues: CASSLTGGGTDTQYF. CDR3 in DNA: TGTGCCAGCAGCCTAACGGGGGGCGGCACAGATACGCAGTATTTT.

This sequence joins TRBV7-9 and TRBJ2-1; 13 nucleotides line up with TRBD2. CDR1 and CDR2 from the germline V gene are SEHNR and FQNEAQ (reference sequence). V gave up 5 bases and J gave up 8 bases; unmatched junction bases: 3. There are 14 residues in the CDR3. CDR3 region: CASSLGLAGDEQFF. The CDR3 coding sequence is TGTGCCAGCAGCCTAGGACTAGCGGGAGATGAGCAGTTCTTC.

V usage is TRBV30 and J usage is TRBJ2-3; D not certain. Trimming removed 1 base from V and 3 bases from J, with 8 bases in between. The CDR3 consists of 13 residues. Per the germline V gene, CDR1 is GTSNPN and CDR2 is SVGIG (reference sequence). The CDR3 region is CAWSAETTDTQYF. In DNA, the CDR3 is TGTGCCTGGAGTGCGGAAACTACAGATACGCAGTATTTT.

This chain links TRBV9 with TRBJ1-3; D possibly corresponds to TRBD1 (5 bases). The germline CDR1 and CDR2 sequences are SGDLS and YYNGEE. Trimming left V 0 bases short and J 0 bases short, with 13 bases between. The CDR3 extends over 17 amino acids. The CDR3: CASSVDKQEFSGNTIYF. DNA of the CDR3: TGTGCCAGCAGCGTAGACAAACAGGAGTTCTCTGGAAACACCATATATTTT. The variable domain in full, with the rest retrieved from reference TRBV9 and TRBJ1-3, is DSGVTQTPKHLITATGQRVTLRCSPRSGDLSVYWYQQSLDQGLQFLIQYYNGEERAKGNILERFSAQQFPDLHSELNLSSLELGDSALYFCASSVDKQEFSGNTIYFGEGSWLTVV.

J is TRBJ2-7 and V is TRBV14; no reliable D call. The CDR3 is 12 residues long. V shed 3 bases and J shed 5 bases, with 8 bases lying between them. Germline CDR1 reads SGHDN; CDR2 reads FVKESK. CDR3 residues: CASSHVAHEQYF. In DNA, the CDR3 is TGTGCCAGCAGCCACGTAGCCCACGAGCAGTACTTC.

V usage is TRBV25-1 and J usage is TRBJ2-2; TRBD1 agrees at 7 bases. V was pared by 3 bases and J by 0 bases, with 10 bases of the junction left unmatched. Germline-derived CDR1 and CDR2 are MGHDK and SYGVNS. The CDR3 is 18 amino acids. The CDR3 is CASSERTTGPSNTGELFF. The CDR3 DNA reads TGTGCCAGCAGTGAGCGGACGACAGGGCCTTCGAACACCGGGGAGCTGTTTTTT. The full variable domain, completed using reference TRBV25-1 and TRBJ2-2, is EADIYQTPRYLVIGTGKKITLECSQTMGHDKMYWYQQDPGMELHLIHYSYGVNSTEKGDLSSESTVSRIRTEHFPLTLESARPSHTSQYLCASSERTTGPSNTGELFFGEGSRLTVL.

The chain uses TRBV10-1 and TRBJ2-2, with 10 bases identical to TRBD2. Trimming cost V 5 bases and J 1 base; bases outside gene matches: 4. Per the germline V gene, CDR1 is WNHNN and CDR2 is SYGVQD (reference sequence). This CDR3 has 16 amino acids. The CDR3 DNA sequence: TGCGCCAGCAGTCCCCGACTAGCGGGGAACACCGGGGAGCTGTTTTTT. This codes for CASSPRLAGNTGELFF.

This chain connects TRBV11-2 to TRBJ1-3, with D hard to call. The CDR3 consists of 14 residues. Per germline, CDR1 SGHAT and CDR2 FQNNGV. V lost 2 bases, J lost 2 bases, and 7 bases lay in between. CDR3 nucleotide sequence: TGTGCCAGCAGCTTAAGGACGACTGGAAACACCATATATTTT. This gives the protein CASSLRTTGNTIYF.

This chain joins TRBV5-1 and TRBJ2-3; 16 positions match TRBD2. The V segment lost 0 bases and the J segment 2 bases; nucleotides outside the gene matches: 6. This CDR3 contains 19 residues. Germline-derived CDR1 and CDR2 are SGHRS and YFSETQ. Written as DNA, the CDR3 is TGCGCCAGCAGCTTGGCCGGGACTAGCGGGAGGGCCGACACAGATACGCAGTATTTT. As protein: CASSLAGTSGRADTDTQYF.

This clone has only one observation. The V gene is TRBV9, the J gene TRBJ2-5; D is possibly TRBD2 (6 bases). The CDR3 sequence is 12 residues long. CDR1 is SGDLS and CDR2 is YYNGEE in the germline V gene. Between the trimmed V and J ends, which lost 0 bases and 11 bases, there was a span of 11 bases. This chain's CDR3 is CASSVAAGTQYF. The CDR3 nucleotides read TGTGCCAGCAGCGTAGCTGCGGGAACACAGTACTTC.

The chain uses TRBV13 and TRBJ1-1; D not certain. This CDR3 comprises 12 residues. The V gene's germline CDR1 is PRHDT and CDR2 FYEKMQ (reference sequence). V was cut by 5 bases and J by 3 bases, with 7 bases left in between. The CDR3: CASSEQHTEAFF. The DNA for the CDR3 is TGTGCCAGCAGCGAACAGCACACTGAAGCTTTCTTT. The variable domain in full, completed from reference TRBV13 and TRBJ1-1, reads AAGVIQSPRHLIKEKRETATLKCYPIPRHDTVYWYQQGPGQDPQFLISFYEKMQSDKGSIPDRFSAQQFSDYHSELNMSSLELGDSALYFCASSEQHTEAFFGQGTRLTVV.

This clone was counted between two and nine times. The J gene is TRBJ1-2, the V gene TRBV19; D ambiguous. The CDR3 loop spans 13 amino acids. Germline CDR1 and CDR2: LNHDA and SQIVND (reference sequence). Trimming removed 4 bases from V and 4 bases from J, with 10 bases in between. The CDR3 here is CASSTGRRYGYTF. In DNA, the CDR3 is TGTGCCAGTAGTACAGGACGGCGCTATGGCTACACCTTC.

This clone was recorded once. The chain recombines TRBV7-2 with TRBJ1-4; no clear D gene. The CDR3 is made up of 16 amino acids. Germline loops: CDR1 SGHTA, CDR2 FQGNSA. The V gene lost 5 bases and the J gene lost 6 bases, with 19 bases spanning the gap. The CDR3: CASSLDFATGDEKLFF. The CDR3, as DNA: TGTGCCAGCAGCCTAGATTTTGCCACCGGGGATGAAAAACTGTTTTTT.